This T cell receptor beta chain emerged from a study of blood T cells in healthy people across ages. With regard to this clonotype: The antigen remains unidentified.

Combining a sample-barcoded 5' primer with a J-beta primer mix, a second PCR ran for about 7 to 12 cycles. TCRdb re-called the 5' RACE reads with MiXCR, one entry per CDR3 protein. Here the sample spans 1,800,000 or so distinct CDR3 sequences, 39% being singletons. Regarding the study as a whole: Total diversity from one million sequenced T cells was likely underestimated.

This TCR was sampled from a human donor in good health. The sample taken for sequencing was blood.

The DNA of the CDR3 is TGTGCCAGCAGTTTCCTAGCGGGGGGACAAGAGACCCAGTTCTTC. Protein product: CASSFLAGGQETQFF. The chain combines TRBV12-3 or TRBV12-4 with TRBJ2-5, with 11 positions matching TRBD2. The J call is doubtful: the DNA matches TRBJ2-1 better. CDR3 length equals 15 residues.